This T cell receptor (beta chain) was captured by sequencing in a study of blood T cell repertoires in COVID-19. The V segment lost 1 base and the J segment 6 bases; nucleotides outside the gene matches: 5. The CDR3 contains 14 residues. Looked up from germline, CDR1 is SGHRS and CDR2 is YFSETQ. Sequencing was performed with immunoSEQ multiplex PCR; in TCRdb, only in-frame clones are kept and a portion is missing. The table includes 90,000 to 130,000 clones, just over 70% detected once. This clonotype originated in a middle-aged woman with acute or convalescent COVID-19. V gene TRBV5-1 combines with J gene TRBJ2-7; 9 positions agree with TRBD1. The specimen sequenced was peripheral blood. The chain's CDR3 is CASSLWDRVGEQYF. The CDR3 bases are TGCGCCAGCAGCTTGTGGGACAGGGTAGGCGAGCAGTACTTC.